The 11 T cell receptor beta chains in this list originate from one sample, sequenced in a study of OX40 agonist ivuxolimab in advanced cancers. Profiling relied on immunoSEQ multiplex PCR, and the TCRdb table lists in-frame clones only, not all of them. The repertoire has under 65,000 clones, roughly 85% of them found once; the top ten carry around 0.37%. The source was CD4+ or CD8+ T cells sorted from blood, collected in a trial of the OX40 agonist ivuxolimab. The source of these receptors is an adult with an advanced solid tumor such as melanoma, head and neck, liver or kidney cancer.

The gene calls are TRBV7-8 and TRBJ1-2; 11 nucleotides match TRBD1. Losses at the gene ends were 1 base for V and 8 bases for J; bases not matched to a gene: 12. CDR3 length: 17 residues. The germline V gene has CDR1 SGHVS and CDR2 FQNEAQ. The CDR3 bases are TGTGCCAGCAGCTTAGGACAGGACAGGGGGCGCCGGGGAGGCTACACCTTC. Its translation is CASSLGQDRGRRGGYTF. Supplemented by reference TRBV7-8 and TRBJ1-2, the full variable domain reads GAGVSQSPRYKVAKRGQDVALRCDPISGHVSLFWYQQALGQGPEFLTYFQNEAQLDKSGLPSDRFFAERPEGSVSTLKIQRTQQEDSAVYLCASSLGQDRGRRGGYTFGSGTRLTVV.

This clone has only a few counts. V and J are TRBV4-2 and TRBJ1-5; tentatively, D is TRBD1 (5 bases). This CDR3 has 15 residues. Germline V CDR1 and CDR2: LGHNA, YNFKEQ. The V end was cut by 0 bases, the J end by 4 bases, with 10 bases between. CDR3 nucleotides: TGTGCCAGCAGCCAAGACACGGCAGGGAATCAGCCCCAGCATTTT. It codes for CASSQDTAGNQPQHF.

The genes are TRBV19 and TRBJ2-5; D is unclear. Trimming removed 1 base from V and 5 bases from J, with 11 bases in between. Germline CDR1 reads LNHDA; CDR2 reads SQIVND (reference sequence). This CDR3 has 14 residues. CDR3 nucleotide sequence: TGTGCCAGTAGTATAGGTCTTGAGGAGGAGACCCAGTACTTC. Amino acid sequence: CASSIGLEEETQYF.

The rearrangement joins TRBV14 to TRBJ2-2; no clear D gene. This CDR3 is built from 15 residues. Germline V gene data show CDR1 as SGHDN and CDR2 as FVKESK. V gave up 1 base and J gave up 1 base, with 7 bases separating them. The CDR3 protein is CASSQVRGNTGELFF. In DNA, the CDR3 is TGTGCCAGCAGCCAAGTTAGAGGGAACACCGGGGAGCTGTTTTTT. The full variable domain, its missing parts supplied by reference TRBV14 and TRBJ2-2, is EAGVTQFPSHSVIEKGQTVTLRCDPISGHDNLYWYRRVMGKEIKFLLHFVKESKQDESGMPNNRFLAERTGGTYSTLKVQPAELEDSGVYFCASSQVRGNTGELFFGEGSRLTVL.

V and J are TRBV10-1 and TRBJ2-5; the D call may be TRBD1 or TRBD2 (5 bases each). This CDR3 comprises 15 residues. The germline CDR1 and CDR2 sequences are WNHNN and SYGVQD (reference sequence). The V end lost 6 bases, the J end lost 2 bases, and 16 bases lay between the germline ends. The CDR3 DNA is TGCGCCAGCAGACCCGGGACCCACGAGCAAGAGACCCAGTACTTC. Protein sequence: CASRPGTHEQETQYF.

The chain couples TRBV6-5 to TRBJ1-2; D call uncertain. Germline-derived CDR1 and CDR2 are MNHEY and SVGAGI. CDR3 length: 14 amino acids. V was clipped by 6 bases and J by 6 bases, with 17 bases between them. The CDR3 DNA reads TGTGCCAGCAGGACGTCCAGAGGAAGTCATGGCTACACCTTC. Its protein is CASRTSRGSHGYTF.

The J gene is TRBJ1-6, the V gene TRBV5-1; possible D gene TRBD1, 5 bases. Germline V gene lookup returns CDR1 SGHRS and CDR2 YFSETQ. V was pared by 0 bases and J by 5 bases, with 15 bases between. The CDR3 extends over 17 amino acids. The chain's CDR3 is CASSLEGRAWDNSPLHF. Here the CDR3 DNA reads TGCGCCAGCAGCTTGGAGGGCAGGGCATGGGATAATTCACCCCTCCACTTT.

This chain uses TRBV7-9 with TRBJ2-5, with 8 bases that match TRBD1. J lost 10 bases, V lost 4 bases, and 5 bases had no gene match. The length of the CDR3 is 12 residues. Germline V CDR1 and CDR2: SEHNR, FQNEAQ (reference sequence). The CDR3 region has the DNA TGTGCCAGCAGCTCCGGACAGGGAATCCAGTACTTC. Translating gives CASSSGQGIQYF. Full variable domain (missing parts from reference TRBV7-9 and TRBJ2-5): DTGVSQNPRHKITKRGQNVTFRCDPISEHNRLYWYRQTLGQGPEFLTYFQNEAQLEKSRLLSDRFSAERPKGSFSTLEIQRTEQGDSAMYLCASSSGQGIQYFGPGTRLLVL.

The chain recombines TRBV7-2 with TRBJ2-7; the match to TRBD2 covers 8 bases. The junction had 9 bases not matched to a gene; V was cut back by 7 bases and J by 1 base. Germline V gene data show CDR1 as SGHTA and CDR2 as FQGNSA. CDR3 length: 15 residues. CDR3 in amino acids: CASNAGPSGSYEQYF. CDR3 coding DNA: TGTGCCAGCAACGCGGGGCCTAGCGGGTCCTACGAGCAGTACTTC. The full variable domain, with the rest looked up from reference TRBV7-2 and TRBJ2-7, is GAGVSQSPSNKVTEKGKDVELRCDPISGHTALYWYRQSLGQGLEFLIYFQGNSAPDKSGLPSDRFSAERTGGSVSTLTIQRTQQEDSAVYLCASNAGPSGSYEQYFGPGTRLTVT.

The chain couples TRBV5-5 to TRBJ1-2; TRBD1 might be the D (5 bases). The CDR3 has 13 amino acids. Germline CDR1 is SGHKS and CDR2 is YYEKEE (reference sequence). V gave up 3 bases and J gave up 10 bases, with 16 bases separating them. In nucleotides, the CDR3 is TGTGCCAGCAGCTCCCAGGTCGGACAACACTACACCTTC. This translates into CASSSQVGQHYTF.

This chain uses TRBV18 with TRBJ2-6; D is uncertain. The CDR3 is 17 amino acids. V lost 8 bases and J 0 bases, leaving 17 bases between the germline ends. Germline CDR1 is KGHSH and CDR2 is LQKENI. The chain's CDR3 is CASLLGQDTSGANVLTF. The CDR3 DNA is TGTGCCAGCCTTCTGGGCCAGGATACCTCTGGGGCCAACGTCCTGACTTTC.